A single sample is the source of the 11 T cell receptor beta chains below, sequenced in a study of CD8 T cells in Susac syndrome (dated by TCRdb to between 2019 and 2020). Preparation of the library involved the immunoSEQ multiplex PCR assay. RNA was extracted with the RNeasy kit and 0.5 to 1 ug was reverse transcribed using random hexamers. Starting from the raw public reads, TCRdb applied fastp trimming at Q25, assembled clones with MiXCR and retained in-frame beta chains. Rows with one shared CDR3 protein collapse into an entry with the most common genes and DNA. The sample table holds fewer than 85,000 distinct CDR3 sequences, of which 94% were seen once. The leading ten clones occupy 0.5% to 0.65% of the sample. The sample taken for sequencing was CD8+ T cells from PBMCs. The receptors were gathered from a human donor with Susac syndrome.

The chain links TRBV7-9 to TRBJ2-7; TRBD1 is a possible D gene (6 bases). V was shortened by 5 bases and J by 7 bases, with 21 bases between the two germline ends. Germline lookup yields CDR1 SEHNR and CDR2 FQNEAQ (reference sequence). This CDR3 contains 15 residues. The CDR3 reads CASSPPDRTGEEQYF. In nucleotides, the CDR3 is TGTGCCAGCAGCCCCCCTGACAGGACTGGCGAGGAGCAGTACTTC. Using reference TRBV7-9 and TRBJ2-7 for the parts outside the CDR3, the full variable domain is DTGVSQNPRHKITKRGQNVTFRCDPISEHNRLYWYRQTLGQGPEFLTYFQNEAQLEKSRLLSDRFSAERPKGSFSTLEIQRTEQGDSAMYLCASSPPDRTGEEQYFGPGTRLTVT.

As DNA, the CDR3 is TGTGCCTGGGTAACAGGGCTTTCCTTTGAAGCTTTCTTT. This gives the protein CAWVTGLSFEAFF. The rearrangement joins TRBV30 to TRBJ1-1; D is possibly TRBD1 (6 bases). The germline V gene has CDR1 GTSNPN and CDR2 SVGIG (reference sequence). The length of the CDR3 is 13 residues. V shed 5 bases and J shed 7 bases, with 17 bases lying between them.

This chain uses TRBV7-9 with TRBJ1-5; D might be TRBD1 (6 bases). The V and J ends lost 5 bases and 4 bases respectively, with 6 bases between them. CDR1 is SEHNR and CDR2 is FQNEAQ in the germline V gene (reference sequence). CDR3 size: 12 residues. In DNA form, the CDR3 reads TGTGCCAGCAGCGGACAGAATCAGCCCCAGCATTTT. Its protein product is CASSGQNQPQHF.

The gene calls are TRBV2 and TRBJ2-2; TRBD1 matches 11 bases. Trimming cost V 4 bases and J 4 bases; bases outside gene matches: 2. This CDR3 is 15 amino acids long. Per germline, CDR1 SNHLY and CDR2 FYNNEI. Here the CDR3 reads CASSGDRGATGELFF. CDR3 coding DNA: TGTGCCAGCAGTGGGGACAGGGGGGCCACCGGGGAGCTGTTTTTT.

This clonotype was recorded once. The rearrangement links TRBV9 to TRBJ1-2; possibly TRBD1 for D (6 bases). CDR1 is SGDLS and CDR2 is YYNGEE in the germline V gene. The ends were cut back, 7 bases at V and 0 bases at J, with 13 bases in the middle. The CDR3 has 14 residues. DNA for the CDR3: TGTGCCAGCGGAACAGGGACTTCTAACTATGGCTACACCTTC. Protein sequence: CASGTGTSNYGYTF.

This clonotype appeared once. V and J are TRBV7-2 and TRBJ2-5; TRBD2 agrees at 14 bases. The V and J ends lost 5 bases and 4 bases, in that order; junction bases with no gene match: 9. There are 17 residues in the CDR3. From germline, CDR1 is SGHTA and CDR2 FQGNSA. DNA for the CDR3: TGTGCCAGCAGCAGCCGACTAGCGGGGGGGAGGAGAGAGACCCAGTACTTC. Translated, it gives CASSSRLAGGRRETQYF. The full variable domain, with the rest looked up from reference TRBV7-2 and TRBJ2-5, is GAGVSQSPSNKVTEKGKDVELRCDPISGHTALYWYRQSLGQGLEFLIYFQGNSAPDKSGLPSDRFSAERTGGSVSTLTIQRTQQEDSAVYLCASSSRLAGGRRETQYFGPGTRLLVL.

This clonotype showed up just once. The V and J genes are TRBV4-1 and TRBJ2-3, with D unclear. CDR3 length equals 13 residues. Germline CDR1 reads MGHRA; CDR2 reads YSYEKL. V was cut by 4 bases and J by 4 bases, with 9 bases left in between. The DNA of the CDR3 is TGCGCCAGCAGCCCAGAAAGGGCAGATACGCAGTATTTT. Its translation: CASSPERADTQYF.

This clonotype has more than one count but fewer than ten. This sequence joins TRBV25-1 and TRBJ2-5; D ambiguous. The CDR3 contains 11 residues. V was pared by 2 bases and J by 7 bases, with 5 bases between. Germline V CDR1 and CDR2: MGHDK, SYGVNS. In DNA form, the CDR3 reads TGTGCCAGCAGTGAAGGGTTGACCCAGTACTTC. Encoded protein: CASSEGLTQYF.

The genes are TRBV7-9 and TRBJ2-2, with D perhaps assigned TRBD1 or TRBD2 (5 bases each). Trimming pared 4 bases from V and 1 base from J, leaving 13 bases between. This CDR3 has 16 residues. The germline CDR1 and CDR2 sequences are SEHNR and FQNEAQ (reference sequence). CDR3 DNA sequence: TGTGCCAGCAGCTCAAACCGGGACGGGAACACCGGGGAGCTGTTTTTT. Translation gives CASSSNRDGNTGELFF.

The gene calls are TRBV20-1 and TRBJ2-7; TRBD1 matches 7 bases. Trimming cost V 5 bases and J 2 bases; bases outside gene matches: 18. Germline V gene sequence: CDR1 DFQATT, CDR2 SNEGSKA (reference sequence). The CDR3 has 17 residues. CDR3 nucleotides: TGCAGTGCTTCTCATCAAATACCGGGACAGATCACCTACGAGCAGTACTTC. Amino acid sequence: CSASHQIPGQITYEQYF.

CDR3 amino acids: CSATRREYEQYF. CDR3 bases: TGCAGTGCTACCCGCCGGGAGTACGAGCAGTACTTC. The V gene is TRBV20-1, the J gene TRBJ2-7; weak D call: TRBD2 (6 bases). CDR3 size: 12 residues. Trimming took off 4 bases at V and 4 bases at J, with 11 bases between the two ends. CDR1 DFQATT and CDR2 SNEGSKA come from the germline V gene (reference sequence).